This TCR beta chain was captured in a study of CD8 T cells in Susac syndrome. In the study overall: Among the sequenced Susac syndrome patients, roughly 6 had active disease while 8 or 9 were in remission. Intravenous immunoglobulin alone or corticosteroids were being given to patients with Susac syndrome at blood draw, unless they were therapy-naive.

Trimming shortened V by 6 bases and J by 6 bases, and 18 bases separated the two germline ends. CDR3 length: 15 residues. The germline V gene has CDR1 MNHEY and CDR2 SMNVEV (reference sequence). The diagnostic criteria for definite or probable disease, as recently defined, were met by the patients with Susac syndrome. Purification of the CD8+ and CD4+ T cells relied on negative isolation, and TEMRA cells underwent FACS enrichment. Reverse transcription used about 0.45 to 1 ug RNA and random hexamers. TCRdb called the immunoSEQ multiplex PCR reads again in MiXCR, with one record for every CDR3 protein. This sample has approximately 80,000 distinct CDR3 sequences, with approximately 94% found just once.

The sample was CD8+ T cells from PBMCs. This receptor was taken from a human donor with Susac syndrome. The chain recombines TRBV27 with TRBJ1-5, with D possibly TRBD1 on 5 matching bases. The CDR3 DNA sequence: TGTGCCAGCAGCTCCCGGGGGAGGGTTGGTCAGCCCCAGCATTTT. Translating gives CASSSRGRVGQPQHF.